The clone carrying this TCR beta chain turned up a few times. TCRdb reanalysed the RT-PCR reads using MiXCR and keeps one entry per CDR3 protein. Of almost 700,000 distinct CDR3 sequences detected, 11% to 15% appear once; the ten largest clones hold 3.6%. Germline V gene data show CDR1 as DFQATT and CDR2 as SNEGSKA (reference sequence). The CDR3 runs to 13 residues. V was trimmed by 6 bases and J by 0 bases, leaving 11 bases between them. The sequencing sample was made of memory CD4+ T cells from blood. The chain is built from TRBV20-1 and TRBJ2-5, with D hard to call. This sequence originates from a female donor in good health, serving as a healthy control. In DNA, the CDR3 is TGCAGTGCCCCGGGCCCTTACCAAGAGACCCAGTACTTC. It yields the protein CSAPGPYQETQYF.